This TCR beta chain was captured in a study of T cell responses to AZD1222 COVID-19 vaccine. Study-wide findings and caveats: Two AZD1222 administrations were followed by greater Spike-specific TCR breadth and depth. The reported proportion of spike-specific TCRs targeting unmutated variant regions was nearly half.

Trimming left V 2 bases short and J 9 bases short, with 24 bases between. The CDR3 is 17 amino acids. CDR1 is SGHDT, CDR2 YYEEEE, per germline. This clone has more than one count but fewer than ten. What it recognizes is unknown. Sequenced by immunoSEQ multiplex PCR; TCRdb stores in-frame clones only, minus some. This sample has 120,000 or so clones, with over 75% found just once. The rearrangement links TRBV5-6 to TRBJ2-1; tentative D call: TRBD1 (6 bases). The origin of this receptor is an adult in good health. Material: peripheral blood, obtained on day 0 of AZD1222 vaccination. CDR3 sequence: CASSLRKGPGRGIEQFF. Here the CDR3 DNA reads TGTGCCAGCAGCTTACGAAAAGGCCCAGGCAGGGGAATTGAGCAGTTCTTC.